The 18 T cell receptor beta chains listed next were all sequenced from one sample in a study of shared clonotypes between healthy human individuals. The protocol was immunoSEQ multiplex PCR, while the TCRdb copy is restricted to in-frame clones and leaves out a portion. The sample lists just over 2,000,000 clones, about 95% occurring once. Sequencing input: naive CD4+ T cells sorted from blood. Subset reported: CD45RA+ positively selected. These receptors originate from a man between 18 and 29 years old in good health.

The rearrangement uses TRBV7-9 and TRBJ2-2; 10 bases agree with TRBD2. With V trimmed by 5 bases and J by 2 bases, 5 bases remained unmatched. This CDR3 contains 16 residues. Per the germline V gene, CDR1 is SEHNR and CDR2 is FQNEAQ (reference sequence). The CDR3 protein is CASSDGLAENTGELFF. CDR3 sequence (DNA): TGTGCCAGCAGCGATGGACTAGCGGAAAACACCGGGGAGCTGTTTTTT.

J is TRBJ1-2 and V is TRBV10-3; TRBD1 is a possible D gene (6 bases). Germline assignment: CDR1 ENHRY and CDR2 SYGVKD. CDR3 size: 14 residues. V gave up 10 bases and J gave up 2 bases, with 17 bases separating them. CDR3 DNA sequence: TGTGCCACACAGGGCGGGCCGTCCAACTATGGCTACACCTTC. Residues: CATQGGPSNYGYTF.

In DNA, the CDR3 is TGTGCCAGCAGTGATCCGCCGACGGGTAACTATGGCTACACCTTC. It codes for CASSDPPTGNYGYTF. V is TRBV28 and J is TRBJ1-2, with D unresolved. Germline assignment: CDR1 MDHEN and CDR2 SYDVKM. Trimming left V 5 bases short and J 1 base short, with 14 bases between. This CDR3 comprises 15 residues.

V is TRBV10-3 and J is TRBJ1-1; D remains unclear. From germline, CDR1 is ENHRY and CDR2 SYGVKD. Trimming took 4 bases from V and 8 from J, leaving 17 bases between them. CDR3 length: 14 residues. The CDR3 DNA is TGTGCCATCAGTGGGACCTTGGACGGAGAAGAAGCTTTCTTT. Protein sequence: CAISGTLDGEEAFF.

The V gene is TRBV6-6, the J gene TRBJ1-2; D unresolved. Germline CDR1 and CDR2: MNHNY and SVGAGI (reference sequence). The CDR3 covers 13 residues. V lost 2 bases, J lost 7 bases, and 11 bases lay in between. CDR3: CASSYEPLGGYTF. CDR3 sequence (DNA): TGTGCCAGCAGTTACGAACCGCTGGGTGGCTACACCTTC.

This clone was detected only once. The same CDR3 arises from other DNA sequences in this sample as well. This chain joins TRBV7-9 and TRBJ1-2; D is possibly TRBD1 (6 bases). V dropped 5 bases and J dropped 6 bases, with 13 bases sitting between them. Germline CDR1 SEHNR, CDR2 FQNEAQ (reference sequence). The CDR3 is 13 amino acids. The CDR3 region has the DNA TGTGCCAGCAGCCTCGGCCAGGGGAATGGCTACACCTTC. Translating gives CASSLGQGNGYTF.

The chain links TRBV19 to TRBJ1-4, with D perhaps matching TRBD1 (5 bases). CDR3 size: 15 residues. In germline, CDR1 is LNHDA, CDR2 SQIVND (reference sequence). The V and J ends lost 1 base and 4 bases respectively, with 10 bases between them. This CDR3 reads CASSIGDGGNEKLFF. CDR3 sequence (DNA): TGTGCCAGTAGTATAGGGGACGGAGGTAATGAAAAACTGTTTTTT.

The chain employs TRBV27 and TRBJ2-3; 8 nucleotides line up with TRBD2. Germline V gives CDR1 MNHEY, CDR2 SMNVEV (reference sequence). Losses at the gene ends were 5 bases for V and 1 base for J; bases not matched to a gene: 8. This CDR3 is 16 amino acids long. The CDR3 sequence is CASSGGAGGRTDTQYF. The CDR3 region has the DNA TGTGCCAGCAGTGGAGGGGCGGGAGGTCGCACAGATACGCAGTATTTT.

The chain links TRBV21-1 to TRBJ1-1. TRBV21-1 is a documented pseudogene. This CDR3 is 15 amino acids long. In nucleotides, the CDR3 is TGTGCCAGCAGCCTTCGAGGGACGACTTTTCCTGAAGCTTTCTTT. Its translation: CASSLRGTTFPEAFF.

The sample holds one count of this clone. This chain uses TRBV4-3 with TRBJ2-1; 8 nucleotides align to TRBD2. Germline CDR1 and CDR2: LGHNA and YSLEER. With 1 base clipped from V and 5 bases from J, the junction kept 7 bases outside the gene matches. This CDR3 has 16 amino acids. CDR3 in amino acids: CASSQVGAGEDNEQFF. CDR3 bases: TGCGCCAGCAGCCAAGTAGGAGCGGGAGAAGACAATGAGCAGTTCTTC.

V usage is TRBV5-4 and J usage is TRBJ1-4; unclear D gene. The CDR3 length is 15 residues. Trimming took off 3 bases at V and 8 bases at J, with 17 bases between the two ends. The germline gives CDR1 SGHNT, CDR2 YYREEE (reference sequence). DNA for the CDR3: TGTGCCAGCAGCTCGAGAAGTGACTCCGGGGAAAAACTGTTTTTT. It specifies CASSSRSDSGEKLFF.

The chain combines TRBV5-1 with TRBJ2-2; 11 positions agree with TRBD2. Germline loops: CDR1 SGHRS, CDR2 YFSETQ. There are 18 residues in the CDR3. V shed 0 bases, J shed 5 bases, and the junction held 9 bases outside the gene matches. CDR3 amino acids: CASSLAGSGRAQTGELFF. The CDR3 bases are TGCGCCAGCAGCTTGGCCGGTAGCGGGAGGGCCCAGACCGGGGAGCTGTTTTTT.

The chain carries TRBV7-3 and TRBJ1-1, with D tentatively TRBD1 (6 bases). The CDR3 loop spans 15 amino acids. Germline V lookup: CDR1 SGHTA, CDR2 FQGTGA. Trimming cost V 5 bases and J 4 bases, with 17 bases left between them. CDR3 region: CASSQRGGLVTEAFF. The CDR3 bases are TGTGCCAGCAGCCAACGAGGGGGGCTTGTCACTGAAGCTTTCTTT.

The CDR3 here is CASSHDSWDTQYF. DNA of the CDR3: TGTGCCAGCAGCCATGACTCGTGGGATACGCAGTATTTT. V gene TRBV14 combines with J gene TRBJ2-3; D ambiguous. Trimming shortened V by 3 bases and J by 6 bases, and 10 bases separated the two germline ends. The CDR3 has 13 residues. CDR1 and CDR2 from the germline V gene are SGHDN and FVKESK.

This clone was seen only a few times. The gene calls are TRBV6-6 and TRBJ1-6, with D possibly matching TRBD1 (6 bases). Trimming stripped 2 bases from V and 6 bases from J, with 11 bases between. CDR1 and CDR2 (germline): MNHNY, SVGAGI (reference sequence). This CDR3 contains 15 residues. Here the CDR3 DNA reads TGTGCCAGCAGTTACCCCATAGGGGGTAATTCACCCCTCCACTTT. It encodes CASSYPIGGNSPLHF.

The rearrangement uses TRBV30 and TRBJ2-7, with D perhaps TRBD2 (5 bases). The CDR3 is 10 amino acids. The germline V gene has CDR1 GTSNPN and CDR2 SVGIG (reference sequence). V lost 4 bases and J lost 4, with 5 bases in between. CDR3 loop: CAWTGYEQYF. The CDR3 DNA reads TGTGCCTGGACGGGATACGAGCAGTACTTC.

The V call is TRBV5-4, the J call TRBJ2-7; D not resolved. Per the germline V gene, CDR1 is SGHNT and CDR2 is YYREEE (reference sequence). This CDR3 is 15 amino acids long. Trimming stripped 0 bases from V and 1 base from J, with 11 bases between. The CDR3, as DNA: TGTGCCAGCAGCTTGGCCAGCGACCGATCCTACGAGCAGTACTTC. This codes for CASSLASDRSYEQYF.

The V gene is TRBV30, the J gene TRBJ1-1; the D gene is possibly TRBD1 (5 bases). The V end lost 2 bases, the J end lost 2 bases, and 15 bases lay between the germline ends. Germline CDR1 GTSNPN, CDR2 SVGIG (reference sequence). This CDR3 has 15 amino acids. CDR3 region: CAWSIGAAGNTEAFF. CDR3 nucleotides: TGTGCCTGGAGTATCGGGGCGGCGGGAAACACTGAAGCTTTCTTT.